The subject of this entry is one TCR beta chain. As yet, its antigen is unknown. Genomic DNA of every subset was divided equally among multiple immunoSEQ plates. TCRdb keeps only in-frame clones here, not all; method: immunoSEQ multiplex PCR. This sample carries around 620,000 clones, about 95% of them seen once, and the ten largest clones take about 0.11%. V was pared by 2 bases and J by 4 bases, with 14 bases between. Germline V CDR1 and CDR2: MNHNS, SASEGT. The CDR3 consists of 15 residues. The data belong to a study of shared clonotypes between healthy human individuals. For the study at large: The plates for each donor numbered three CD4 naive, three CD4 memory, two CD8 naive and one CD8 memory.

Findings and caveats of the study: Naive subsets usually exceeded memory subsets in estimated richness.

Naive CD8 isolation took CD45RO-negative cells positively selected for CCR7 and excluded terminally differentiated effector memory CD45RA+ cells. HIV-negative, healthy adults without recent acute infections or vaccinations were the donors. The J gene is TRBJ1-2, the V gene TRBV6-1; D is possibly TRBD1 (5 bases). Sequencing was carried out using naive CD8+ T cells sorted from blood. This TCR was recovered from a woman younger than 45 in good health. Here the CDR3 reads CASSENRLQVYGYTF. DNA for the CDR3: TGTGCCAGCAGTGAAAACAGGTTGCAAGTCTATGGCTACACCTTC.